Included here is one TCR beta chain sequence, with context. This clone may be a read error of a much larger clone one base away. RNA transcripts yielded amplified TCR beta CDR3 regions. Researchers ran a first-round RT-PCR on the TCR CDR3 using the HTBI primer set. TCRdb independently ran MiXCR on the multiplex PCR reads; one entry per CDR3 protein. This sample carries fewer than 550,000 distinct CDR3 sequences, about a sixth of them seen once, and the ten largest clones take about 14%. Germline trimming cut 5 bases from V and 13 bases from J; bases unmatched to any gene: 15. Per the germline V gene, CDR1 is SGHAT and CDR2 is FQDESV (reference sequence). CDR3 length equals 16 residues. The data are from a study of T cells in Graves' hyperthyroidism and ophthalmopathy. Clinical symptoms, serum thyroxine, TRAb, thyroid ultrasound and orbital computed tomography informed diagnoses.

Material for sequencing was blood. The clonotype comes from a woman younger than 30 with Graves' hyperthyroidism. The chain combines TRBV11-1 with TRBJ2-1; 12 nucleotides match TRBD2. The CDR3 reads CASSRILAGGPGDQFF. CDR3 DNA sequence: TGTGCCAGCAGCCGCATTCTAGCGGGAGGGCCTGGTGATCAGTTCTTC.